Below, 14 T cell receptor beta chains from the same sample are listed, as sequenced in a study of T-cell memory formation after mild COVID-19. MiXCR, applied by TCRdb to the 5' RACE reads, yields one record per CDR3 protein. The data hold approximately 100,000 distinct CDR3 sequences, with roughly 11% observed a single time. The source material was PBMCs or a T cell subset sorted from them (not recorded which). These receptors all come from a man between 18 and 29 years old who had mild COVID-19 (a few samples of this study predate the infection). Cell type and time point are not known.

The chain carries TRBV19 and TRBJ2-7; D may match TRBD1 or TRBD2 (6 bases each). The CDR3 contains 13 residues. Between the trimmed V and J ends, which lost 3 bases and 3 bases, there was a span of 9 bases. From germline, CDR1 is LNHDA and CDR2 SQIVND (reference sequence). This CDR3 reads CASSIGGLYEQYF. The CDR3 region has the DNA TGTGCCAGTAGTATCGGGGGCCTCTACGAGCAGTACTTC.

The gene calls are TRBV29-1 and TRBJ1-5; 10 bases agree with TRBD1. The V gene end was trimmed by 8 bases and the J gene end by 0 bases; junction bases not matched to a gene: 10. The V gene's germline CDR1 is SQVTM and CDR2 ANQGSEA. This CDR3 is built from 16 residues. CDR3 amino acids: CSPGQGECYSNQPQHF. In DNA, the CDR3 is TGCAGCCCTGGACAGGGGGAATGCTATAGCAATCAGCCCCAGCATTTT.

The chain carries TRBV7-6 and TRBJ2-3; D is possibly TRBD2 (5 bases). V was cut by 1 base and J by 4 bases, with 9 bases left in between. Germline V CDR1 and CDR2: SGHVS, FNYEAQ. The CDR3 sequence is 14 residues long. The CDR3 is CASSLVGVADTQYF. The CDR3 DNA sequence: TGTGCCAGCAGCTTAGTCGGGGTTGCAGATACGCAGTATTTT.

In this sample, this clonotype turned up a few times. The DNA for the CDR3 is TGTGCCAGCAGTGGGGGAACAGACTGGAACACCGGGGAGCTGTTTTTT. Amino acid sequence: CASSGGTDWNTGELFF. V is TRBV2 and J is TRBJ2-2; the D is unclear. The CDR3 extends over 16 amino acids. V dropped 4 bases and J dropped 1 base, with 13 bases sitting between them. Per the germline V gene, CDR1 is SNHLY and CDR2 is FYNNEI.

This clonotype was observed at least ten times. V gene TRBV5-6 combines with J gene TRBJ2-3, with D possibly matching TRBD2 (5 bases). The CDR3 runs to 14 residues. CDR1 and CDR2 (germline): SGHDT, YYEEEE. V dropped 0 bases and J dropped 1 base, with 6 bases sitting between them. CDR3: CASSLEEGTDTQYF. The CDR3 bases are TGTGCCAGCAGCTTGGAGGAGGGCACAGATACGCAGTATTTT.

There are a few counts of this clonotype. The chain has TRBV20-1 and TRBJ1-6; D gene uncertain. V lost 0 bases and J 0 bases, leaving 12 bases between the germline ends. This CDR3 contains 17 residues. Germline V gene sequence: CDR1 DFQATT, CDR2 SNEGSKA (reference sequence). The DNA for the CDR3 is TGCAGTGCTAGAGATCCGGGCGTTAGCTCCTATAATTCACCCCTCCACTTT. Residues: CSARDPGVSSYNSPLHF.

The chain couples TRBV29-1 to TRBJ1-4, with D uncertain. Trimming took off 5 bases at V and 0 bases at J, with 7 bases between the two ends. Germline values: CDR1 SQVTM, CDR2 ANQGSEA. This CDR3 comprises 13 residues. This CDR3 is CSVPHATNEKLFF. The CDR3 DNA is TGCAGCGTTCCACACGCAACTAATGAAAAACTGTTTTTT.

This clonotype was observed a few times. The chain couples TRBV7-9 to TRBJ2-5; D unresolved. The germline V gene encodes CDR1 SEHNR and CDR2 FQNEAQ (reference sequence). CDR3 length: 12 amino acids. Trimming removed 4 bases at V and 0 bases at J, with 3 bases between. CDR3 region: CASSSYQETQYF. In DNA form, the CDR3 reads TGTGCCAGCAGCTCATACCAAGAGACCCAGTACTTC.

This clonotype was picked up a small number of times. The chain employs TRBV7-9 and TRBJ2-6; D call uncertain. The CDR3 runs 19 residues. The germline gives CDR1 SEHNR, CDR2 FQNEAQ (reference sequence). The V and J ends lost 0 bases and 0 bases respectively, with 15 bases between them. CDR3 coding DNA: TGTGCCAGCAGCTTAGCGCAGCGTGGGGAAATCTCTGGGGCCAACGTCCTGACTTTC. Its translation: CASSLAQRGEISGANVLTF.

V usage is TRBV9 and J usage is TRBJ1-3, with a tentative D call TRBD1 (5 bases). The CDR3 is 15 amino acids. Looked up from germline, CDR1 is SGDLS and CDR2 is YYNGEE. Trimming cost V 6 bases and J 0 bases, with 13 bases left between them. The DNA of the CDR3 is TGTGCCAGCACCGAGGGACCCAGCTCTGGAAACACCATATATTTT. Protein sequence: CASTEGPSSGNTIYF.

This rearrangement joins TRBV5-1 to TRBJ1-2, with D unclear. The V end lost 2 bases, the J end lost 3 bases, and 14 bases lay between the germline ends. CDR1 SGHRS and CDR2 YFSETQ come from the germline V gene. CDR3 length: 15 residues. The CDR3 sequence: CASSFRQEGYYGYTF. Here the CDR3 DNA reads TGCGCCAGCAGCTTTAGACAAGAGGGTTACTATGGCTACACCTTC.

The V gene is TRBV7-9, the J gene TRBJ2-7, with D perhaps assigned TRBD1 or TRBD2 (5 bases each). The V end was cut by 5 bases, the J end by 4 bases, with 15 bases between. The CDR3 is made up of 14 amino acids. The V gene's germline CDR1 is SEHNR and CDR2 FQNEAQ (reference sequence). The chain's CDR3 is CASSLGTDGYEQYF. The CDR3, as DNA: TGTGCCAGCAGCCTCGGGACGGACGGTTACGAGCAGTACTTC.

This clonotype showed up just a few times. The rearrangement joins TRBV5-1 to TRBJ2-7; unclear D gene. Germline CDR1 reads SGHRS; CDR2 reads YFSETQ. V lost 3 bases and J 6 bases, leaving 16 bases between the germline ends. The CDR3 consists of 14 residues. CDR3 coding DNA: TGCGCCAGCAGCTCTGAAGGTAGTTACCTCGAGCAGTACTTC. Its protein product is CASSSEGSYLEQYF.

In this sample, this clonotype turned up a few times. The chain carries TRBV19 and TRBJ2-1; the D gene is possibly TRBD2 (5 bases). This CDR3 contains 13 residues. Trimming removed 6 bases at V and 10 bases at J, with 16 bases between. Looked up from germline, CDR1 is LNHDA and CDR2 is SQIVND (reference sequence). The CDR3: CASRNLADQEQFF. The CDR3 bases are TGTGCCAGTAGGAACCTAGCCGACCAGGAGCAGTTCTTC.